The 28 T cell receptor beta chains listed next were all sequenced from one sample in a study of CD8 T cells in ankylosing spondylitis. General study points: One TCR beta motif, made up of fewer than 10 highly homologous variants, appeared characteristic of ankylosing spondylitis blood.

Antigens for these TCRs are unknown. MiXCR, run by TCRdb on the 5' RACE reads, gives a single entry per CDR3 protein. This table has over 700,000 distinct CDR3 sequences, 15% to 20% appearing once. The sequenced sample consisted of blood, either unsorted or a sorted T cell fraction (not recorded which). These receptors all come from a male donor with ankylosing spondylitis.

The sample holds many counts of this clonotype. The chain is built from TRBV12-3 or TRBV12-4 and TRBJ1-5; D is unclear. This CDR3 contains 13 residues. Trimming removed 3 bases from V and 6 bases from J, with 9 bases in between. CDR3 in DNA: TGTGCCAGCAGTTTGGAGGGTCCTCAGCCCCAGCATTTT. It translates to CASSLEGPQPQHF.

Only a few counts were recorded for this clonotype. The chain carries TRBV4-1 and TRBJ1-3; D is uncertain. This CDR3 has 17 residues. The germline V gene has CDR1 MGHRA and CDR2 YSYEKL. Trimming pared 2 bases from V and 1 base from J, leaving 15 bases between. The DNA for the CDR3 is TGCGCCAGCAGCCAACTCCCCGTTGGGAGATCTGGAAACACCATATATTTT. Translating it yields CASSQLPVGRSGNTIYF.

The chain uses TRBV2 and TRBJ1-4, with D unresolved. CDR3 length: 13 residues. The V gene's germline CDR1 is SNHLY and CDR2 FYNNEI. The V end was cut by 6 bases, the J end by 7 bases, with 12 bases between. CDR3 loop: CASRSRSGEKLFF. CDR3 DNA: TGTGCCAGCAGAAGCCGCTCGGGTGAAAAACTGTTTTTT.

This clonotype occurred a few times. This sequence joins TRBV3-1 and TRBJ2-5; D gene ambiguous. The CDR3 runs to 13 residues. V gave up 2 bases and J gave up 4 bases, with 8 bases separating them. CDR1 is LGHDT, CDR2 YNNKEL, per germline (reference sequence). The CDR3 spells CASSQSYVETQYF. The CDR3 DNA reads TGTGCCAGCAGCCAATCATACGTAGAGACCCAGTACTTC.

This clonotype was counted ten times or more. V gene TRBV6-1 combines with J gene TRBJ1-4, with no clear D. CDR3 length: 15 residues. Per germline, CDR1 MNHNS and CDR2 SASEGT. Trimming removed 7 bases at V and 0 bases at J, with 12 bases between. The CDR3 bases are TGTGCCAGCACTGCGGATACTGCAACTAATGAAAAACTGTTTTTT. Translated: CASTADTATNEKLFF.

This clonotype was counted between two and nine times. The chain joins TRBV27 to TRBJ2-3; D remains ambiguous. CDR1 is MNHEY, CDR2 SMNVEV, per germline (reference sequence). The germline V and J ends were trimmed by 6 bases and 1 base, with 17 bases remaining between them. This CDR3 comprises 16 residues. The CDR3 sequence is CASSRVSGWGTDTQYF. The CDR3 nucleotides read TGTGCCAGCAGCCGGGTGTCGGGCTGGGGCACAGATACGCAGTATTTT.

This clonotype was counted between two and nine times. The chain has TRBV7-9 and TRBJ2-5; possibly TRBD2 for D (5 bases). This CDR3 comprises 13 residues. Germline-derived CDR1 and CDR2 are SEHNR and FQNEAQ (reference sequence). Trimming removed 8 bases at V and 1 base at J, with 11 bases between. CDR3 coding DNA: TGTGCCAGCGAACAAGGAGGCCAAGAGACCCAGTACTTC. This encodes CASEQGGQETQYF. The full variable domain, its missing parts supplied by reference TRBV7-9 and TRBJ2-5, is DTGVSQNPRHKITKRGQNVTFRCDPISEHNRLYWYRQTLGQGPEFLTYFQNEAQLEKSRLLSDRFSAERPKGSFSTLEIQRTEQGDSAMYLCASEQGGQETQYFGPGTRLLVL.

This clonotype was detected many times. The chain has TRBV7-6 and TRBJ2-1; 7 bases align to TRBD2. The germline CDR1 and CDR2 sequences are SGHVS and FNYEAQ. The CDR3 covers 16 residues. V trimming: 2 bases; J trimming: 0 bases; junction bases outside the gene matches: 4. The CDR3 protein is CASSLLRGSSYNEQFF. CDR3 DNA sequence: TGTGCCAGCAGCTTACTGCGGGGGAGCTCCTACAATGAGCAGTTCTTC.

The gene calls are TRBV2 and TRBJ2-7, with D maybe TRBD2 (5 bases). Trimming left V 7 bases short and J 7 bases short, with 23 bases between. Germline lookup yields CDR1 SNHLY and CDR2 FYNNEI. This CDR3 region has 15 residues. DNA of the CDR3: TGTGCCAGCAAGTTTAGCGAGGGTGGTTCGGGAGAGCAGTACTTC. Protein sequence: CASKFSEGGSGEQYF.

This clonotype has just a few counts. The J gene is TRBJ2-1, the V gene TRBV4-1; 10 bases are shared with TRBD2. J was trimmed by 2 bases and V by 0 bases; bases with no gene match: 16. Germline V gives CDR1 MGHRA, CDR2 YSYEKL. The CDR3 is 21 residues long. The CDR3 protein is CASSQDGLAGAPPPAYNEQFF. DNA of the CDR3: TGCGCCAGCAGCCAAGATGGGCTAGCGGGGGCCCCCCCACCCGCCTACAATGAGCAGTTCTTC.

The chain combines TRBV12-3 or TRBV12-4 with TRBJ1-1; 8 bases map to TRBD1. CDR3 size: 16 residues. J lost 1 base, V lost 6 bases, and 10 bases had no gene match. DNA of the CDR3: TGTGCCAGCAGACCCACAGGGGGGTCCGGGAACACTGAAGCTTTCTTT. Its protein product is CASRPTGGSGNTEAFF.

This sequence joins TRBV5-1 and TRBJ2-1, with a weak D call TRBD2 (7 bases). The V end lost 4 bases, the J end lost 0 bases, and 17 bases lay between the germline ends. The CDR3 has 17 amino acids. CDR1 SGHRS and CDR2 YFSETQ come from the germline V gene. Here the CDR3 reads CASSATKGGYSYNEQFF. CDR3 bases: TGCGCCAGCAGCGCCACAAAGGGGGGGTACTCCTACAATGAGCAGTTCTTC.

This clonotype was counted only a few times. V is TRBV4-3 and J is TRBJ2-1; D is possibly TRBD2 (5 bases). Germline V gene lookup returns CDR1 LGHNA and CDR2 YSLEER. CDR3 length equals 14 residues. The germline V and J ends were trimmed by 5 bases and 3 bases, with 11 bases remaining between them. The CDR3 nucleotides are TGCGCCAGCAGCTCTGGACTCCACTACAATGAGCAGTTCTTC. Its protein product is CASSSGLHYNEQFF.

The chain joins TRBV10-3 to TRBJ1-2; TRBD1 might be the D (6 bases). The germline V and J ends were trimmed by 4 bases and 4 bases, with 7 bases remaining between them. This CDR3 comprises 12 residues. Germline loops: CDR1 ENHRY, CDR2 SYGVKD. For the CDR3, the DNA is TGTGCCATCAGTGGGGGGCTCTATGGCTACACCTTC. It specifies CAISGGLYGYTF.

This clonotype was seen only a few times. The V call is TRBV20-1, the J call TRBJ1-2; D unclear. Germline lookup yields CDR1 DFQATT and CDR2 SNEGSKA (reference sequence). Trimming left V 1 base short and J 4 bases short, with 13 bases between. This CDR3 comprises 14 residues. CDR3 sequence (DNA): TGCAGTGCTAGAGCTCAAGACACCCTCTATGGCTACACCTTC. Translated, it gives CSARAQDTLYGYTF.

In this sample, this clonotype turned up a few times. This chain links TRBV12-3 or TRBV12-4 with TRBJ2-2; the D gene is possibly TRBD2 (5 bases). V lost 8 bases to trimming and J lost 7 bases, with 11 bases between them. This CDR3 has 12 amino acids. The CDR3, as DNA: TGTGCCAGCGAGGGTTTCGGCGGGGAGCTGTTTTTT. Residues: CASEGFGGELFF.

This clonotype was observed a few times. The chain links TRBV6-2 or TRBV6-3 to TRBJ1-1; D call uncertain. The CDR3 runs to 13 residues. From germline, CDR1 is MNHEY and CDR2 SVGEGT. V lost 4 bases to trimming and J lost 5 bases, with 11 bases between them. This CDR3 is CASSFTELTEAFF. In DNA form, the CDR3 reads TGTGCCAGCAGTTTCACCGAACTGACTGAAGCTTTCTTT.

The J gene is TRBJ2-3, the V gene TRBV4-2; D is possibly TRBD2 (5 bases). V lost 5 bases and J lost 0, with 12 bases in between. The CDR3 covers 15 residues. From germline, CDR1 is LGHNA and CDR2 YNFKEQ. The CDR3: CASSNSGSSTDTQYF. In DNA, the CDR3 is TGTGCCAGCAGCAACAGCGGATCAAGCACAGATACGCAGTATTTT.

This clonotype was seen a few times. The chain is built from TRBV20-1 and TRBJ1-1; D is perhaps TRBD1 (5 bases). Germline CDR1 DFQATT, CDR2 SNEGSKA (reference sequence). V lost 1 base to trimming and J lost 0 bases, with 15 bases between them. This CDR3 region has 16 residues. The CDR3 DNA follows: TGCAGTGCTAGAGGGCCCTCAGGGAGGGTGAACACTGAAGCTTTCTTT. Translation: CSARGPSGRVNTEAFF.

The chain uses TRBV5-6 and TRBJ1-6; D perhaps matches TRBD1 (5 bases). Germline V gene lookup returns CDR1 SGHDT and CDR2 YYEEEE. The CDR3 runs to 14 residues. V was shortened by 0 bases and J by 5 bases, with 6 bases between the two germline ends. The CDR3 DNA reads as TGTGCCAGCAGCTTGGGGGGACATAATTCACCCCTCCACTTT. Its translation: CASSLGGHNSPLHF.

The J gene is TRBJ2-7, the V gene TRBV2, with D perhaps given as TRBD1 or TRBD2 (5 bases each). V was trimmed by 7 bases and J by 1 base, leaving 14 bases between them. This CDR3 is built from 14 residues. Germline lookup yields CDR1 SNHLY and CDR2 FYNNEI. In DNA, the CDR3 is TGTGCCAGCACGGGGCAACCCCAATCCTACGAGCAGTACTTC. Protein sequence: CASTGQPQSYEQYF.

The chain recombines TRBV5-6 with TRBJ2-2; 8 bases are a match to TRBD2. Unmatched junction bases numbered 8, after V lost 0 bases and J lost 7 bases. The CDR3 sequence is 16 residues long. Germline CDR1 and CDR2: SGHDT and YYEEEE. CDR3 region: CASSLAGGQHIGELFF. CDR3 coding DNA: TGTGCCAGCAGCTTGGCGGGAGGGCAACACATCGGGGAGCTGTTTTTT.

J is TRBJ2-1 and V is TRBV28, with D unresolved. The germline V gene encodes CDR1 MDHEN and CDR2 SYDVKM. V lost 5 bases and J lost 9, with 11 bases in between. This CDR3 is 12 amino acids long. The CDR3: CASSIPTGEQFF. In DNA, the CDR3 is TGTGCCAGCAGTATACCCACGGGTGAGCAGTTCTTC.

A few counts support this clonotype. The rearrangement uses TRBV4-3 and TRBJ1-1; D is perhaps TRBD1 (5 bases). V was pared by 0 bases and J by 6 bases, with 17 bases between. From germline, CDR1 is LGHNA and CDR2 YSLEER. The CDR3 sequence is 16 residues long. The CDR3, as DNA: TGCGCCAGCAGCCAAGAAATTGGGGGGGTTGCGGCTGAAGCTTTCTTT. Translating gives CASSQEIGGVAAEAFF.

The V gene is TRBV24-1, the J gene TRBJ1-1; the D gene is possibly TRBD1 (6 bases). Germline V gene sequence: CDR1 KGHDR, CDR2 SFDVKD. The CDR3 extends over 15 amino acids. V was trimmed by 5 bases and J by 3 bases, leaving 15 bases between them. DNA for the CDR3: TGTGCCACCAGTGTTAAGACAGGCCCTCACACTGAAGCTTTCTTT. This encodes CATSVKTGPHTEAFF.

This clonotype was detected a few times. This chain joins TRBV6-1 and TRBJ2-2; the D gene is possibly TRBD2 (5 bases). V was clipped by 7 bases and J by 2 bases, with 11 bases between them. The CDR3 is 14 residues long. Germline V gene lookup returns CDR1 MNHNS and CDR2 SASEGT. CDR3 DNA sequence: TGTGCCAGCACTCTGGACTCAAACACCGGGGAGCTGTTTTTT. Translated, it gives CASTLDSNTGELFF.

V usage is TRBV6-1 and J usage is TRBJ2-6; D is undetermined. CDR1 and CDR2 from the germline V gene are MNHNS and SASEGT. This CDR3 is 15 amino acids long. V dropped 6 bases and J dropped 0 bases, with 9 bases sitting between them. The CDR3: CASRKYSSGANVLTF. The CDR3 region has the DNA TGTGCCAGCAGAAAATACAGCTCTGGGGCCAACGTCCTGACTTTC.

There are a few counts of this clonotype. The V call is TRBV2, the J call TRBJ1-1, with D tentatively TRBD1 (5 bases). This CDR3 is built from 13 residues. The germline V gene encodes CDR1 SNHLY and CDR2 FYNNEI. The V and J ends lost 3 bases and 6 bases respectively, with 11 bases between them. The CDR3 DNA reads TGTGCCAGCAGTGAGGGTGGGGCCCCTGAAGCTTTCTTT. The encoded protein is CASSEGGAPEAFF.